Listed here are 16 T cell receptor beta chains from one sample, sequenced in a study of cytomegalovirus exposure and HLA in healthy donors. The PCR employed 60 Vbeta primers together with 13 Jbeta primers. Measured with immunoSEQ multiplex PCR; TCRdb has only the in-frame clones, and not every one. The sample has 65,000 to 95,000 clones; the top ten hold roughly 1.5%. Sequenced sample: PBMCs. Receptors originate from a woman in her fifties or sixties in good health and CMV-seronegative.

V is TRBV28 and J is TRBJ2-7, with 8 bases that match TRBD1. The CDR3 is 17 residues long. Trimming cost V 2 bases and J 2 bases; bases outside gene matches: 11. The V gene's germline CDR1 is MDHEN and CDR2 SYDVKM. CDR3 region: CASSLPVGQGIPYEQYF. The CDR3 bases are TGTGCCAGCAGTTTACCCGTCGGACAGGGAATACCCTACGAGCAGTACTTC. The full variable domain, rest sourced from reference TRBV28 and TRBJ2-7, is DVKVTQSSRYLVKRTGEKVFLECVQDMDHENMFWYRQDPGLGLRLIYFSYDVKMKEKGDIPEGYSVSREKKERFSLILESASTNQTSMYLCASSLPVGQGIPYEQYFGPGTRLTVT.

The CDR3 spells CASSSGTSQFSVGELFF. In DNA, the CDR3 is TGCGCCAGCAGCTCAGGGACTAGCCAATTTTCGGTCGGGGAGCTGTTTTTT. The chain carries TRBV5-1 and TRBJ2-2; 9 positions match TRBD2. Germline V gene data show CDR1 as SGHRS and CDR2 as YFSETQ. The CDR3 totals 17 residues. V was clipped by 3 bases and J by 7 bases; unmatched bases: 13.

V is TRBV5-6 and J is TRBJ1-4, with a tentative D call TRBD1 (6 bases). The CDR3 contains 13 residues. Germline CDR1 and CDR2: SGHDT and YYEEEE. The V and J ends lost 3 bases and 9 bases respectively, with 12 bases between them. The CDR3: CASSSTGHQKLFF. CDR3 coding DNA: TGTGCCAGCAGCTCAACGGGACACCAAAAACTGTTTTTT.

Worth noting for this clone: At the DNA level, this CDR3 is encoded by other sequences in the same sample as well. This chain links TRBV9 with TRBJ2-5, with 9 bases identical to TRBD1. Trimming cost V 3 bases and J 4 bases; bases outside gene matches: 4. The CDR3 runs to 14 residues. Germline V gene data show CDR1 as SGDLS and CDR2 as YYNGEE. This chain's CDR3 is CASSEGQGRETQYF. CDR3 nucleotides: TGTGCCAGCAGCGAGGGACAGGGCAGAGAGACCCAGTACTTC.

The CDR3 DNA follows: TGTGCCAGCAGTTCCCAGGGTTCTAATGAAAAACTGTTTTTT. Amino acids: CASSSQGSNEKLFF. The V call is TRBV28, the J call TRBJ1-4; D possibly corresponds to TRBD1 (5 bases). Germline CDR1 reads MDHEN; CDR2 reads SYDVKM. CDR3 length equals 14 residues. V lost 4 bases and J lost 3, with 9 bases in between. The entire variable domain, with the rest obtained from reference TRBV28 and TRBJ1-4, is as follows: DVKVTQSSRYLVKRTGEKVFLECVQDMDHENMFWYRQDPGLGLRLIYFSYDVKMKEKGDIPEGYSVSREKKERFSLILESASTNQTSMYLCASSSQGSNEKLFFGSGTQLSVL.

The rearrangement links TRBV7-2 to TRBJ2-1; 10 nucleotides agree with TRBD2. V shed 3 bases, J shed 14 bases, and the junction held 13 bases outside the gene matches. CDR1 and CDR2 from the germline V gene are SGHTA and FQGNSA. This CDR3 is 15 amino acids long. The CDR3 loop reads CASSLGLATLREKFF. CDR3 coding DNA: TGTGCCAGCAGCTTGGGACTAGCGACCCTCCGGGAAAAGTTCTTC.

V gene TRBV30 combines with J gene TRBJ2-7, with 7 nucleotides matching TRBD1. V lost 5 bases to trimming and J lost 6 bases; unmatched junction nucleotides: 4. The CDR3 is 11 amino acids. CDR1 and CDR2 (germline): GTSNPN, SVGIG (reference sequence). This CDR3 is CAWGTAGEQYF. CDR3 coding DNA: TGTGCCTGGGGGACAGCAGGCGAGCAGTACTTC.

This CDR3 is CASSLYTRGTQYF. The CDR3 coding sequence is TGTGCCAGCAGTTTATATACTAGGGGGACGCAGTATTTT. V gene TRBV28 combines with J gene TRBJ2-3; maybe TRBD1 (6 bases). CDR3 length equals 13 residues. The ends were cut back, 1 base at V and 9 bases at J, with 11 bases in the middle. Germline loops: CDR1 MDHEN, CDR2 SYDVKM.

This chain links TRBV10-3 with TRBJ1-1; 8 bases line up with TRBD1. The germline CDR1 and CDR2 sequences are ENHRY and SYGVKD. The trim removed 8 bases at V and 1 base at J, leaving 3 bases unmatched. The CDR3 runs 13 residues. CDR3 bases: TGTGCCATCCAAGACAGGGGGAACACTGAAGCTTTCTTT. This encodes CAIQDRGNTEAFF.

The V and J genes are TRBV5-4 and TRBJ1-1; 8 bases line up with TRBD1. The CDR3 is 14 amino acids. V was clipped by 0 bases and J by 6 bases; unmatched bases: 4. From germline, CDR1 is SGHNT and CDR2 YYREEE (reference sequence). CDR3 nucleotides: TGTGCCAGCAGCTTGGAAACGACAGGGGCTGAAGCTTTCTTT. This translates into CASSLETTGAEAFF.

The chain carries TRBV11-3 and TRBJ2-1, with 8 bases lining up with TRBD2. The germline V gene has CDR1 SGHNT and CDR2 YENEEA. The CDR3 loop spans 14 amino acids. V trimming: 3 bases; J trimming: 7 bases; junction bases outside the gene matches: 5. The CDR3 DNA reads TGTGCCAGCAGCTTGAGCGGGAGTAGTAATGAGCAGTTCTTC. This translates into CASSLSGSSNEQFF.

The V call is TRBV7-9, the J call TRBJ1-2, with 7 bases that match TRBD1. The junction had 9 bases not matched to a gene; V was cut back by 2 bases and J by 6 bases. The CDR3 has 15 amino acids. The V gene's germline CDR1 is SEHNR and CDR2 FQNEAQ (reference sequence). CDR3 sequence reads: CASSLTQQGKDGYTF. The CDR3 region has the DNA TGTGCCAGCAGCTTAACGCAACAGGGGAAGGATGGCTACACCTTC.

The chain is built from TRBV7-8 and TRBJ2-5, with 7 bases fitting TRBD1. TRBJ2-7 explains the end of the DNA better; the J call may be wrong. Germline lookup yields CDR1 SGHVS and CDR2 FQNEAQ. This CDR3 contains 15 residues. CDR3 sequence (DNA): TGTGCCAGCAGCTTTATCCAGGGGGTCTCCTACGAGCAGTACTTC. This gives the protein CASSFIQGVSYEQYF.

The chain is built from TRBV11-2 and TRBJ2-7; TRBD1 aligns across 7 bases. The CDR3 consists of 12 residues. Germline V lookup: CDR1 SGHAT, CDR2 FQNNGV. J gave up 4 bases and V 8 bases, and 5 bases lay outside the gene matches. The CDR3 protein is CASEGAGYEQYF. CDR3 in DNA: TGTGCCAGCGAGGGGGCAGGGTACGAGCAGTACTTC.

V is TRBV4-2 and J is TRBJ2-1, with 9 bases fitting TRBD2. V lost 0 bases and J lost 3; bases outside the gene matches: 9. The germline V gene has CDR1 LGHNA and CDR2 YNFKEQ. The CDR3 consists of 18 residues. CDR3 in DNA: TGTGCCAGCAGCCAAGAAGTGGCGGGAGGGGCCCTCTACAATGAGCAGTTCTTC. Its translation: CASSQEVAGGALYNEQFF.

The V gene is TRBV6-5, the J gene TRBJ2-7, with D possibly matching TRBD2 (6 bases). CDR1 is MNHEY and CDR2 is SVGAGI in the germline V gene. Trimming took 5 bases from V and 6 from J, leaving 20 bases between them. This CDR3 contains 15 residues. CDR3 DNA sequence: TGTGCCAGCAGTCGAGGTGGGGGGTTGAGCTTCGAGCAGTACTTC. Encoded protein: CASSRGGGLSFEQYF.